This passage covers 19 T cell receptor beta chains from one sample sequenced in a study of cytomegalovirus exposure and HLA in healthy donors. Clones were sequenced by immunoSEQ multiplex PCR, and TCRdb holds only the in-frame ones, with some missing. The sample holds around 250,000 clones; 90% are singletons and the top ten take 0.37%. Sample: PBMCs. The receptors were gathered from a woman younger than 30 in good health and CMV-seronegative.

The chain employs TRBV19 and TRBJ2-3; 8 bases align to TRBD1. The CDR3 contains 15 residues. CDR1 and CDR2 from the germline V gene are LNHDA and SQIVND (reference sequence). Unmatched junction bases numbered 14, after V lost 7 bases and J lost 8 bases. This CDR3 is CASTDGQGVVATQYF. Here the CDR3 DNA reads TGTGCCAGTACCGATGGACAGGGAGTAGTAGCTACGCAGTATTTT.

The chain recombines TRBV9 with TRBJ1-1; TRBD1 is a possible D gene (5 bases). Trimming removed 2 bases from V and 6 bases from J, with 17 bases in between. The germline CDR1 and CDR2 sequences are SGDLS and YYNGEE. The length of the CDR3 is 15 residues. In nucleotides, the CDR3 is TGTGCCAGCAGCGTCGACGCGGTCCCGGGGGCTGAAGCTTTCTTT. Its translation is CASSVDAVPGAEAFF.

J is TRBJ1-1 and V is TRBV6-5; possibly TRBD1 for D (5 bases). The germline V gene has CDR1 MNHEY and CDR2 SVGAGI. V lost 2 bases and J 8 bases, leaving 9 bases between the germline ends. The CDR3 has 12 residues. The DNA of the CDR3 is TGTGCCAGCAGTTACGAGCAGGGAGAAGCTTTCTTT. The encoded protein is CASSYEQGEAFF.

This clone showed up just once. This chain uses TRBV19 with TRBJ1-4; 10 nucleotides line up with TRBD1. This CDR3 has 14 amino acids. From germline, CDR1 is LNHDA and CDR2 SQIVND (reference sequence). V lost 6 bases to trimming and J lost 6 bases; unmatched junction nucleotides: 4. The DNA for the CDR3 is TGTGCCAGTAGAACCGGGACAGGGGATGAAAAACTGTTTTTT. Residues: CASRTGTGDEKLFF.

The rearrangement links TRBV29-1 to TRBJ2-5, with a weak D call TRBD2 (7 bases). V was cut by 4 bases and J by 5 bases, with 14 bases left in between. CDR3 length: 13 amino acids. Germline V gives CDR1 SQVTM, CDR2 ANQGSEA. The CDR3 loop reads CSVVSGGLETQYF. The CDR3 DNA sequence: TGCAGCGTTGTTTCGGGGGGCTTGGAGACCCAGTACTTC. Drawing the rest from reference TRBV29-1 and TRBJ2-5, the complete variable domain is SAVISQKPSRDICQRGTSLTIQCQVDSQVTMMFWYRQQPGQSLTLIATANQGSEATYESGFVIDKFPISRPNLTFSTLTVSNMSPEDSSIYLCSVVSGGLETQYFGPGTRLLVL.

This clone has only a few counts. This chain connects TRBV2 to TRBJ1-6, with a weak D call TRBD1 (6 bases). V lost 5 bases, J lost 10 bases, and 15 bases lay in between. The CDR3 loop spans 14 amino acids. Germline lookup yields CDR1 SNHLY and CDR2 FYNNEI. The CDR3 DNA reads TGTGCCAGCAGTCAACAGGGCCAGGGGTCACCCCTCCACTTT. Translating it yields CASSQQGQGSPLHF. The whole variable domain, filled in from reference TRBV2 and TRBJ1-6, reads EPEVTQTPSHQVTQMGQEVILRCVPISNHLYFYWYRQILGQKVEFLVSFYNNEISEKSEIFDDQFSVERPDGSNFTLKIRSTKLEDSAMYFCASSQQGQGSPLHFGNGTRLTVT.

The J gene is TRBJ1-1, the V gene TRBV30; the D is unclear. Germline V lookup: CDR1 GTSNPN, CDR2 SVGIG (reference sequence). The CDR3 has 11 residues. With 1 base removed from V and 3 bases from J, the gap between germline ends came to 3 bases. In DNA form, the CDR3 reads TGTGCCTGGAGTGACTACACTGAAGCTTTCTTT. Translating gives CAWSDYTEAFF.

The J gene is TRBJ2-5, the V gene TRBV4-1; 9 nucleotides match TRBD2. V lost 4 bases and J lost 2; bases outside the gene matches: 8. The CDR3 sequence is 16 residues long. CDR1 and CDR2 from the germline V gene are MGHRA and YSYEKL. The DNA for the CDR3 is TGCGCCAGCAGCCCAGGGACCGCGGGGGGGCAAGAGACCCAGTACTTC. Residues: CASSPGTAGGQETQYF.

This CDR3 is CATSRDRGTDTQYF. The CDR3 region has the DNA TGTGCCACCAGCAGAGACAGGGGAACAGATACGCAGTATTTT. The chain has TRBV15 and TRBJ2-3; TRBD1 might be the D (6 bases). This CDR3 spans 14 amino acids. Germline V gene data show CDR1 as LNHNV and CDR2 as YYDKDF (reference sequence). V gave up 0 bases and J gave up 3 bases, with 7 bases separating them.

The chain is built from TRBV18 and TRBJ2-5, with 11 bases lining up with TRBD1. The CDR3 sequence is 15 residues long. V lost 4 bases to trimming and J lost 2 bases; unmatched junction nucleotides: 3. Germline-derived CDR1 and CDR2 are KGHSH and LQKENI. In DNA, the CDR3 is TGTGCCAGCTCACTTGGGACAGGGGGTCAAGAGACCCAGTACTTC. This codes for CASSLGTGGQETQYF. Variable domain in full (rest from reference TRBV18 and TRBJ2-5): NAGVMQNPRHLVRRRGQEARLRCSPMKGHSHVYWYRQLPEEGLKFMVYLQKENIIDESGMPKERFSAEFPKEGPSILRIQQVVRGDSAAYFCASSLGTGGQETQYFGPGTRLLVL.

Regarding this clone: The sample carries other DNA sequences with the same CDR3. The J gene is TRBJ1-6, the V gene TRBV9; the match to TRBD1 covers 7 bases. V was clipped by 0 bases and J by 6 bases; unmatched bases: 0. Germline V gives CDR1 SGDLS, CDR2 YYNGEE. CDR3 size: 14 residues. The CDR3: CASSVGTGNSPLHF. The DNA for the CDR3 is TGTGCCAGCAGCGTAGGGACAGGTAATTCACCCCTCCACTTT. The full variable domain, with the rest looked up from reference TRBV9 and TRBJ1-6, is DSGVTQTPKHLITATGQRVTLRCSPRSGDLSVYWYQQSLDQGLQFLIQYYNGEERAKGNILERFSAQQFPDLHSELNLSSLELGDSALYFCASSVGTGNSPLHFGNGTRLTVT.

V usage is TRBV28 and J usage is TRBJ2-7; the D gene is possibly TRBD2 (6 bases). The CDR3 consists of 14 residues. V was cut by 4 bases and J by 4 bases, with 14 bases left in between. CDR1 MDHEN and CDR2 SYDVKM come from the germline V gene. CDR3 sequence: CASSSRTIGYEQYV. In nucleotides, the CDR3 is TGTGCCAGCAGTTCCCGGACTATTGGGTACGAGCAGTACGTC.

In its sample, this clone was seen once. The chain links TRBV9 to TRBJ2-1; 7 nucleotides align to TRBD2. This CDR3 comprises 15 residues. V was clipped by 1 base and J by 3 bases; unmatched bases: 4. Germline CDR1 SGDLS, CDR2 YYNGEE. This CDR3 reads CASSVYGGNYNEQFF. The CDR3 nucleotides are TGTGCCAGCAGCGTATACGGGGGGAACTACAATGAGCAGTTCTTC.

CDR3 in amino acids: CASSLSPGLPYNEQFF. CDR3 in DNA: TGTGCCAGCAGTTTATCACCGGGACTACCGTACAATGAGCAGTTCTTC. The V and J genes are TRBV27 and TRBJ2-1, with TRBD2 identical over 7 bases. Germline values: CDR1 MNHEY, CDR2 SMNVEV (reference sequence). Unmatched junction bases numbered 6, after V lost 0 bases and J lost 4 bases. The length of the CDR3 is 16 residues.

CDR3 sequence: CASSELADYNEQFF. CDR3 nucleotide sequence: TGTGCCAGCAGTGAACTAGCGGACTACAATGAGCAGTTCTTC. The V call is TRBV6-4, the J call TRBJ2-1; 8 bases align to TRBD2. Germline loops: CDR1 MRHNA, CDR2 SNTAGT. The ends lost 3 bases at V and 3 bases at J; junction bases unmatched: 1. CDR3 length: 14 residues.

About this clone itself: Other DNA variants within this sample encode the same CDR3. This chain uses TRBV6-5 with TRBJ2-1; TRBD2 aligns across 8 bases. V dropped 6 bases and J dropped 2; count of bases not matched to a gene: 6. CDR1 is MNHEY and CDR2 is SVGAGI in the germline V gene. The CDR3 loop spans 15 amino acids. CDR3 residues: CASSPSGGPYNEQFF. CDR3 sequence (DNA): TGTGCCAGCAGCCCGAGCGGGGGTCCCTACAATGAGCAGTTCTTC.

This sequence joins TRBV19 and TRBJ1-4; 7 bases fit TRBD1. The CDR3 consists of 15 residues. The ends lost 3 bases at V and 0 bases at J; junction bases unmatched: 1. Germline V CDR1 and CDR2: LNHDA, SQIVND (reference sequence). DNA of the CDR3: TGTGCCAGTAGTATGGGGACAGCAACTAATGAAAAACTGTTTTTT. It translates to CASSMGTATNEKLFF.

This clone came up once. The CDR3: CASSLGLAGGVTDTQYF. The DNA for the CDR3 is TGCGCCAGCAGCTTGGGTCTAGCGGGGGGCGTCACAGATACGCAGTATTTT. The rearrangement uses TRBV5-1 and TRBJ2-3; 11 bases map to TRBD2. In germline, CDR1 is SGHRS, CDR2 YFSETQ. Losses at the gene ends were 0 bases for V and 2 bases for J; bases not matched to a gene: 5. CDR3 length: 17 amino acids.

The table lists this clone with a few counts. The genes are TRBV6-5 and TRBJ2-7; TRBD1 is a possible D gene (6 bases). Germline CDR1 and CDR2: MNHEY and SVGAGI. Between the trimmed V and J ends, which lost 4 bases and 6 bases, there was a span of 13 bases. CDR3 length equals 13 residues. CDR3 loop: CASSLRGSGEQYV. The CDR3 DNA reads TGTGCCAGCAGTTTGAGGGGGTCTGGCGAGCAGTACGTC.